This passage covers 27 T cell receptor beta chains from one sample sequenced in a study of blood T cell repertoires in COVID-19. Measured with immunoSEQ multiplex PCR; TCRdb has only the in-frame clones, and not every one. The sample consists of under 300,000 clones, just over 85% of them appearing once. Material for sequencing was PBMCs or T cells enriched from blood (not recorded which). The receptors come from a man younger than 35 who had recovered from COVID-19.

The chain joins TRBV4-1 to TRBJ1-2; TRBD1 matches at 8 bases. J gave up 3 bases and V 1 base, and 16 bases lay outside the gene matches. Germline values: CDR1 MGHRA, CDR2 YSYEKL. The CDR3 is made up of 19 amino acids. The CDR3 sequence: CASSQVFPRTGFRDYGYTF. The CDR3 DNA is TGCGCCAGCAGCCAAGTGTTCCCCAGGACAGGGTTTCGTGACTATGGCTACACCTTC.

The chain is built from TRBV24-1 and TRBJ2-2, with D perhaps TRBD2 (6 bases). Trimming took 4 bases from V and 0 from J, leaving 11 bases between them. CDR1 and CDR2 (germline): KGHDR, SFDVKD. The CDR3 contains 16 residues. The DNA for the CDR3 is TGTGCCACCAGTGACCGGGACTTCTCGAACACCGGGGAGCTGTTTTTT. Amino acids: CATSDRDFSNTGELFF.

The table lists this clone with a count of one. The V gene is TRBV5-1, the J gene TRBJ2-5; TRBD1 is a possible D gene (5 bases). Germline CDR1 and CDR2: SGHRS and YFSETQ. The V end was cut by 0 bases, the J end by 3 bases, with 12 bases between. This CDR3 comprises 15 residues. The chain's CDR3 is CASSLGGAEEETQYF. Written as DNA, the CDR3 is TGCGCCAGCAGCTTGGGTGGGGCCGAGGAAGAGACCCAGTACTTC. Variable domain in full (rest from reference TRBV5-1 and TRBJ2-5): KAGVTQTPRYLIKTRGQQVTLSCSPISGHRSVSWYQQTPGQGLQFLFEYFSETQRNKGNFPGRFSGRQFSNSRSEMNVSTLELGDSALYLCASSLGGAEEETQYFGPGTRLLVL.

This clone appeared once. The V and J genes are TRBV11-2 and TRBJ2-5; TRBD1 aligns across 7 bases. V lost 3 bases, J lost 1 base, and 2 bases stayed unmatched. From germline, CDR1 is SGHAT and CDR2 FQNNGV. The CDR3 is 14 residues long. The CDR3 sequence: CASSLGQPQETQYF. In DNA form, the CDR3 reads TGTGCCAGCAGCTTGGGACAGCCCCAAGAGACCCAGTACTTC.

CDR3 in amino acids: CASSLRQGGLNTEAFF. CDR3 coding DNA: TGTGCCAGCAGCTTACGACAGGGGGGCCTGAACACTGAAGCTTTCTTT. This chain uses TRBV13 with TRBJ1-1, with 9 bases fitting TRBD1. Germline CDR1 and CDR2: PRHDT and FYEKMQ (reference sequence). The CDR3 contains 16 residues. V trimming: 2 bases; J trimming: 0 bases; junction bases outside the gene matches: 4.

The rearrangement joins TRBV5-1 to TRBJ2-7, with 11 bases aligning to TRBD1. The CDR3 is made up of 15 amino acids. The germline gives CDR1 SGHRS, CDR2 YFSETQ. Trimming took 4 bases from V and 6 from J; bases not matched to a gene: 9. DNA of the CDR3: TGCGCCAGCAGCCCTAACGGACAGGGGGCGTTCGAGCAGTACTTC. It specifies CASSPNGQGAFEQYF.

V and J are TRBV6-1 and TRBJ1-2; D remains unclear. This CDR3 has 13 residues. CDR1 MNHNS and CDR2 SASEGT come from the germline V gene. The V and J ends lost 3 bases and 6 bases respectively, with 11 bases between them. This chain's CDR3 is CASSEIRFDGYTF. CDR3 nucleotides: TGTGCCAGCAGTGAGATCAGATTCGATGGCTACACCTTC.

This chain uses TRBV7-8 with TRBJ1-1; weak D call: TRBD1 (6 bases). The ends were cut back, 5 bases at V and 9 bases at J, with 13 bases in the middle. The germline gives CDR1 SGHVS, CDR2 FQNEAQ. The CDR3 extends over 12 amino acids. CDR3 coding DNA: TGTGCCAGCAGCCCCAGTGGACAGCAAGCTTTCTTT. As protein: CASSPSGQQAFF.

This chain joins TRBV24-1 and TRBJ2-3; D is unclear. V shed 11 bases and J shed 11 bases, with 10 bases lying between them. Germline loops: CDR1 KGHDR, CDR2 SFDVKD. CDR3 length equals 9 residues. The CDR3 here is CAIRVRQYF. CDR3 sequence (DNA): TGTGCCATTCGGGTCCGGCAGTATTTT.

The V and J genes are TRBV6-1 and TRBJ1-5; D is perhaps TRBD1 (5 bases). The length of the CDR3 is 14 residues. Trimming left V 1 base short and J 4 bases short, with 8 bases between. Germline V gene sequence: CDR1 MNHNS, CDR2 SASEGT. The CDR3 region has the DNA TGTGCCAGCAGTGAAGGGGGCCGTAATCAGCCCCAGCATTTT. It codes for CASSEGGRNQPQHF.

This chain uses TRBV11-2 with TRBJ2-7; D remains ambiguous. The germline V gene encodes CDR1 SGHAT and CDR2 FQNNGV. The CDR3 runs to 12 residues. Trimming cost V 5 bases and J 9 bases, with 14 bases left between them. The CDR3, as DNA: TGTGCCAGCAGCCACGGGTCGATGGGGCAGTACTTC. Protein sequence: CASSHGSMGQYF.

The chain is built from TRBV30 and TRBJ1-3; unclear D gene. The germline V gene has CDR1 GTSNPN and CDR2 SVGIG (reference sequence). This CDR3 has 11 amino acids. Trimming removed 2 bases from V and 4 bases from J, with 3 bases in between. The CDR3 DNA reads as TGTGCCTGGAGTCTAGGAAACACCATATATTTT. Protein product: CAWSLGNTIYF.

The chain couples TRBV14 to TRBJ2-7, with 7 bases matching TRBD1. CDR1 is SGHDN, CDR2 FVKESK, per germline. The trim removed 1 base at V and 6 bases at J, leaving 6 bases unmatched. The CDR3 has 14 residues. The CDR3 DNA follows: TGTGCCAGCAGCCAAGGTACTACAGGGGTCGAGCAGTACTTC. It yields the protein CASSQGTTGVEQYF. The full variable domain, completed using reference TRBV14 and TRBJ2-7, is EAGVTQFPSHSVIEKGQTVTLRCDPISGHDNLYWYRRVMGKEIKFLLHFVKESKQDESGMPNNRFLAERTGGTYSTLKVQPAELEDSGVYFCASSQGTTGVEQYFGPGTRLTVT.

As concerns this clone: One end of the junction does not line up with germline, which may come from a read error. The chain employs TRBV7-6 and TRBJ2-1, with D perhaps matching TRBD2 (9 bases). CDR1 is SGHVS and CDR2 is FNYEAQ in the germline V gene. This CDR3 region has 15 residues. The chain's CDR3 is CASSFDTGGTSPLVF. The CDR3 coding sequence is TGTGCCAGCAGTTTTGACACAGGGGGGACTAGCCCCCTCGTCTTC.

The rearrangement links TRBV2 to TRBJ1-5, with 9 bases lining up with TRBD1. The CDR3 consists of 16 residues. Trimming took 3 bases from V and 6 from J; bases not matched to a gene: 9. Germline assignment: CDR1 SNHLY and CDR2 FYNNEI. The CDR3 coding sequence is TGTGCCAGCAGTGACCCCCGGACAGGGGACCGTCAGCCCCAGCATTTT. Translated, it gives CASSDPRTGDRQPQHF.

Concerning this clone: Distinct nucleotide sequences in the sample also encode this CDR3. The chain combines TRBV5-1 with TRBJ1-1; no clear D. The CDR3 has 14 residues. Germline CDR1 is SGHRS and CDR2 is YFSETQ. V lost 0 bases, J lost 4 bases, and 10 bases lay in between. CDR3 sequence: CASSLGSGPTEAFF. CDR3 sequence (DNA): TGCGCCAGCAGCTTGGGGTCCGGTCCCACTGAAGCTTTCTTT.

As concerns this clone: The junction does not match germline at one end; this may be a read error. The chain is built from TRBV28 and TRBJ2-1; possibly TRBD1 for D (6 bases). The germline gives CDR1 MDHEN, CDR2 SYDVKM. The CDR3 is 16 amino acids. CDR3 sequence (DNA): TGTGCCAGCAGTATATGGGACACAAGCTCCTACAATGAGCAGTTCTTC. Protein product: CASSIWDTSSYNEQFF.

The chain is built from TRBV6-5 and TRBJ1-2; 7 nucleotides agree with TRBD1. The CDR3 runs 15 residues. Trimming at V came to 5 bases and at J to 4 bases, leaving 10 bases not matched to a gene. Germline lookup yields CDR1 MNHEY and CDR2 SVGAGI. The CDR3 bases are TGTGCCAGCAGTCTAATACAGGGGAGCCCCTATGGCTACACCTTC. This encodes CASSLIQGSPYGYTF.

The chain joins TRBV19 to TRBJ1-1, with D possibly TRBD1 on 5 matching bases. V lost 10 bases and J lost 1, with 13 bases in between. The CDR3 has 13 residues. Germline V lookup: CDR1 LNHDA, CDR2 SQIVND (reference sequence). The CDR3 DNA sequence: TGTGCCACCTGGGGCACAGCGAACACTGAAGCTTTCTTT. Translated, it gives CATWGTANTEAFF.

The rearrangement links TRBV3-1 (or the pseudogene TRBV3-2) to TRBJ2-2; TRBD2 is a possible D gene (6 bases). The CDR3 sequence is 15 residues long. V was shortened by 4 bases and J by 2 bases, with 11 bases between the two germline ends. Germline V gives CDR1 LGHDT, CDR2 YNNKEL (reference sequence). CDR3: CASSPDGRNTGELFF. CDR3 DNA sequence: TGTGCCAGCAGCCCGGACGGGAGAAACACCGGGGAGCTGTTTTTT.

This chain joins TRBV19 and TRBJ2-7; possibly TRBD1 for D (6 bases). The germline gives CDR1 LNHDA, CDR2 SQIVND (reference sequence). V gave up 3 bases and J gave up 2 bases, with 11 bases separating them. This CDR3 region has 14 residues. CDR3 DNA: TGTGCCAGTAGTATCGGGACACCCACCTACGAGCAGTACTTC. It yields the protein CASSIGTPTYEQYF.

This clone was picked up one time. The rearrangement uses TRBV19 and TRBJ1-2; 8 bases agree with TRBD1. V trimming: 4 bases; J trimming: 2 bases; junction bases outside the gene matches: 6. The CDR3 extends over 15 amino acids. CDR1 is LNHDA, CDR2 SQIVND, per germline (reference sequence). In nucleotides, the CDR3 is TGTGCCAGTAGTACGCGTGACAGGGGAAACTATGGCTACACCTTC. Protein sequence: CASSTRDRGNYGYTF.

This clone was counted only a few times. Other DNA sequences from this sample encode an identical CDR3 as well. This chain joins TRBV14 and TRBJ1-1; no reliable D call. The CDR3 covers 14 residues. Germline V gives CDR1 SGHDN, CDR2 FVKESK. V was trimmed by 0 bases and J by 1 base, leaving 6 bases between them. The CDR3 is CASSQETGNTEAFF. CDR3 DNA: TGTGCCAGCAGCCAAGAGACTGGGAACACTGAAGCTTTCTTT. The entire variable domain, with the rest obtained from reference TRBV14 and TRBJ1-1, is as follows: EAGVTQFPSHSVIEKGQTVTLRCDPISGHDNLYWYRRVMGKEIKFLLHFVKESKQDESGMPNNRFLAERTGGTYSTLKVQPAELEDSGVYFCASSQETGNTEAFFGQGTRLTVV.

The J gene is TRBJ2-5, the V gene TRBV10-1; 7 nucleotides line up with TRBD1. CDR1 is WNHNN, CDR2 SYGVQD, per germline (reference sequence). CDR3 size: 15 residues. Trimming removed 3 bases from V and 3 bases from J; junction bases left unmatched: 7. CDR3 nucleotides: TGCGCCAGCAGTGACCCTGGGACAGAGAAAGAGACCCAGTACTTC. Its translation: CASSDPGTEKETQYF.

V gene TRBV18 combines with J gene TRBJ1-2; D perhaps matches TRBD1 (5 bases). The CDR3 covers 13 residues. Germline V gives CDR1 KGHSH, CDR2 LQKENI. Trimming took 6 bases from V and 9 from J, leaving 17 bases between them. The CDR3 reads CASSPDRGLSYTF. CDR3 in DNA: TGTGCCAGCTCGCCGGATCGGGGGTTGAGCTACACCTTC.

V usage is TRBV21-1 and J usage is TRBJ1-5. TRBV21-1 is annotated as a pseudogene. The CDR3 totals 17 residues. The CDR3 here is CASSNRRSYYSNQPQHF. The DNA of the CDR3 is TGTGCCAGCAGCAACCGCCGGTCCTATTATAGCAATCAGCCCCAGCATTTT.

This chain links TRBV3-1 (or the pseudogene TRBV3-2) with TRBJ2-1, with 7 bases lining up with TRBD1. V shed 0 bases and J 9 bases; nucleotides not matched to a gene: 14. The germline V gene encodes CDR1 LGHDT and CDR2 YNNKEL (reference sequence). This CDR3 is 17 amino acids long. Here the CDR3 DNA reads TGTGCCAGCAGCCAAGATATGTTCCCGACAGGGCAACGTGAGCAGTTCTTC. It encodes CASSQDMFPTGQREQFF.